A single sample is the source of the 20 T cell receptor beta chains below, sequenced in a study of OX40 agonist ivuxolimab in advanced cancers. Produced via immunoSEQ multiplex PCR; TCRdb's table is partial and in-frame only. The table has 35,000 to 50,000 clones, 86% seen once. The input for sequencing was CD4+ or CD8+ T cells sorted from blood, taken in a trial of the OX40 agonist ivuxolimab. These TCRs come from an adult with an advanced solid tumor such as melanoma, head and neck, liver or kidney cancer.

V gene TRBV7-8 combines with J gene TRBJ2-7; weak D call: TRBD2 (6 bases). This CDR3 has 14 amino acids. Trimming took 3 bases from V and 4 from J, leaving 13 bases between them. Germline CDR1 reads SGHVS; CDR2 reads FQNEAQ. CDR3: CASSFPTSRYEQYF. The CDR3 coding sequence is TGTGCCAGCAGCTTCCCGACTAGTCGGTACGAGCAGTACTTC.

The V call is TRBV5-6, the J call TRBJ2-5, with D perhaps assigned TRBD1 or TRBD2 (5 bases each). V was pared by 0 bases and J by 5 bases, with 5 bases between. CDR1 SGHDT and CDR2 YYEEEE come from the germline V gene. The CDR3 loop spans 12 amino acids. CDR3 residues: CASSLGDETQYF. Written as DNA, the CDR3 is TGTGCCAGCAGCTTGGGGGACGAGACCCAGTACTTC.

The rearrangement uses TRBV9 and TRBJ1-1; a possible D gene is TRBD1 (5 bases). Germline lookup yields CDR1 SGDLS and CDR2 YYNGEE. The V end lost 2 bases, the J end lost 3 bases, and 20 bases lay between the germline ends. The CDR3 extends over 17 amino acids. Here the CDR3 DNA reads TGTGCCAGCAGCGTGGGGACGAGGGCCACCGGCGACACTGAAGCTTTCTTT. Translating gives CASSVGTRATGDTEAFF.

The chain links TRBV7-8 to TRBJ1-4; possible D gene TRBD1, 6 bases. This CDR3 contains 15 residues. CDR1 is SGHVS, CDR2 FQNEAQ, per germline. Trimming shortened V by 1 base and J by 8 bases, and 14 bases separated the two germline ends. CDR3 amino acids: CASSLETGQGEKLFF. DNA for the CDR3: TGTGCCAGCAGCTTAGAGACAGGCCAGGGCGAAAAACTGTTTTTT.

V gene TRBV9 combines with J gene TRBJ1-3; D is undetermined. The germline gives CDR1 SGDLS, CDR2 YYNGEE. This CDR3 spans 12 amino acids. Between the trimmed V and J ends, which lost 3 bases and 1 base, there was a span of 2 bases. CDR3 sequence (DNA): TGTGCCAGCAGCGATTCTGGAAACACCATATATTTT. It codes for CASSDSGNTIYF.

This rearrangement joins TRBV6-6 to TRBJ1-1; no clear D. Trimming took 2 bases from V and 4 from J, leaving 8 bases between them. The CDR3 spans 13 residues. Looked up from germline, CDR1 is MNHNY and CDR2 is SVGAGI (reference sequence). The DNA for the CDR3 is TGTGCCAGCAGTTACGGGCCGAGCACTGAAGCTTTCTTT. Translation: CASSYGPSTEAFF.

The rearrangement links TRBV18 to TRBJ2-5; D is possibly TRBD1 or TRBD2 (5 bases each). The CDR3 extends over 15 amino acids. The germline CDR1 and CDR2 sequences are KGHSH and LQKENI. Trimming removed 4 bases from V and 5 bases from J, with 17 bases in between. The CDR3 protein is CASSRTGDVRETQYF. In nucleotides, the CDR3 is TGTGCCAGCTCACGGACCGGGGACGTTAGGGAGACCCAGTACTTC.

The chain's CDR3 is CASSLVPAHYTF. CDR3 nucleotides: TGTGCCAGCAGCTTGGTGCCAGCACACTACACCTTC. V and J are TRBV5-4 and TRBJ1-2; D not resolved. The ends were cut back, 0 bases at V and 10 bases at J, with 10 bases in the middle. This CDR3 has 12 amino acids. CDR1 is SGHNT and CDR2 is YYREEE in the germline V gene (reference sequence). Full variable domain (rest looked up from reference TRBV5-4 and TRBJ1-2): ETGVTQSPTHLIKTRGQQVTLRCSSQSGHNTVSWYQQALGQGPQFIFQYYREEENGRGNFPPRFSGLQFPNYSSELNVNALELDDSALYLCASSLVPAHYTFGSGTRLTVV.

The chain couples TRBV30 to TRBJ1-2, with TRBD1 matching 7 bases. CDR1 and CDR2 (germline): GTSNPN, SVGIG (reference sequence). This CDR3 is built from 13 residues. Trimming took 5 bases from V and 3 from J; bases not matched to a gene: 6. As DNA, the CDR3 is TGTGCCTGGGGACAGGCTCCCGACTATGGCTACACCTTC. Its protein is CAWGQAPDYGYTF.

This clone was observed a single time. Relative to the germline gene, one junction end is altered; a read error may explain this. The CDR3 DNA is TGCGCCAGCAGTCCCCCTGGCAGCACAGATACGCAGTATTTT. Amino acid sequence: CASSPPGSTDTQYF. This rearrangement joins TRBV6-6 to TRBJ2-3; no clear D gene. The length of the CDR3 is 14 residues. In germline, CDR1 is MNHNY, CDR2 SVGAGI (reference sequence).

This chain joins TRBV27 and TRBJ2-2; D may be TRBD2 (5 bases). The CDR3 sequence is 14 residues long. The V end lost 5 bases, the J end lost 1 base, and 8 bases lay between the germline ends. Per the germline V gene, CDR1 is MNHEY and CDR2 is SMNVEV (reference sequence). This CDR3 reads CASSPGKNTGELFF. As DNA, the CDR3 is TGTGCCAGCAGTCCGGGAAAGAACACCGGGGAGCTGTTTTTT.

This rearrangement joins TRBV25-1 to TRBJ2-2, with D possibly being TRBD1 (6 bases). V was shortened by 5 bases and J by 2 bases, with 9 bases between the two germline ends. Germline loops: CDR1 MGHDK, CDR2 SYGVNS. This CDR3 is built from 14 residues. Here the CDR3 reads CASSWTVNTGELFF. As DNA, the CDR3 is TGTGCCAGCAGTTGGACAGTAAACACCGGGGAGCTGTTTTTT.

The V and J genes are TRBV9 and TRBJ2-1; maybe TRBD1 (7 bases). Germline CDR1 is SGDLS and CDR2 is YYNGEE. Trimming shortened V by 0 bases and J by 8 bases, and 18 bases separated the two germline ends. The CDR3 spans 16 residues. Here the CDR3 reads CASSVEEGARSHEQFF. CDR3 coding DNA: TGTGCCAGCAGCGTAGAGGAGGGGGCTAGGTCTCATGAGCAGTTCTTC.

CDR3 sequence: CASSLGGTGILQPQHF. DNA for the CDR3: TGTGCCAGCAGCTTAGGGGGCACAGGGATTCTACAGCCCCAGCATTTT. The J gene is TRBJ1-5, the V gene TRBV13; D is possibly TRBD1 (6 bases). Germline V gene lookup returns CDR1 PRHDT and CDR2 FYEKMQ (reference sequence). The CDR3 has 16 residues. V lost 0 bases to trimming and J lost 7 bases, with 16 bases between them.

The chain uses TRBV7-9 and TRBJ2-7; 8 bases match TRBD1. J gave up 7 bases and V 2 bases, and 13 bases lay outside the gene matches. Germline CDR1 and CDR2: SEHNR and FQNEAQ (reference sequence). The CDR3 length is 16 residues. The CDR3 loop is CASSLSWTGSQVEQYF. In DNA form, the CDR3 reads TGTGCCAGCAGCTTATCTTGGACAGGGTCACAAGTGGAGCAGTACTTC.

The rearrangement links TRBV19 to TRBJ1-2, with D unclear. The germline V gene has CDR1 LNHDA and CDR2 SQIVND (reference sequence). The CDR3 spans 12 residues. The V gene lost 7 bases and the J gene lost 5 bases, with 11 bases spanning the gap. The CDR3: CASKTEEYGYTF. The CDR3 coding sequence is TGTGCCAGTAAGACGGAGGAATATGGCTACACCTTC.

The J gene is TRBJ1-2, the V gene TRBV7-6; 8 positions agree with TRBD1. CDR1 is SGHVS and CDR2 is FNYEAQ in the germline V gene. The CDR3 has 18 residues. Germline trimming cut 2 bases from V and 7 bases from J; bases unmatched to any gene: 18. The CDR3 sequence is CASSLKVSGQGQMGGYTF. Written as DNA, the CDR3 is TGTGCCAGCAGCTTAAAAGTATCAGGACAGGGCCAAATGGGTGGCTACACCTTC.

This chain joins TRBV6-5 and TRBJ1-2, with D perhaps matching TRBD1 (6 bases). The CDR3 runs to 14 residues. Per the germline V gene, CDR1 is MNHEY and CDR2 is SVGAGI. V was cut by 2 bases and J by 7 bases, with 14 bases left in between. The CDR3 reads CASSYLGGAAGYTF. The CDR3 DNA is TGTGCCAGCAGTTACCTGGGGGGGGCGGCTGGCTACACCTTC.

The V gene is TRBV2, the J gene TRBJ2-1; 9 positions match TRBD1. Trimming at V came to 10 bases and at J to 4 bases, leaving 11 bases not matched to a gene. The CDR3 is 15 residues long. CDR1 SNHLY and CDR2 FYNNEI come from the germline V gene. Written as DNA, the CDR3 is TGTGCCATCCCCGGCGACAGGGGGGGATACAATGAGCAGTTCTTC. Protein sequence: CAIPGDRGGYNEQFF.

This clone showed up just once. The gene calls are TRBV14 and TRBJ2-2; TRBD1 agrees at 8 bases. Germline CDR1 SGHDN, CDR2 FVKESK. V trimming: 3 bases; J trimming: 1 base; junction bases outside the gene matches: 10. The CDR3 is made up of 18 amino acids. In DNA, the CDR3 is TGTGCCAGCAGCCAGTCGACAGGGGTTCCATTGAACACCGGGGAGCTGTTTTTT. Protein: CASSQSTGVPLNTGELFF.